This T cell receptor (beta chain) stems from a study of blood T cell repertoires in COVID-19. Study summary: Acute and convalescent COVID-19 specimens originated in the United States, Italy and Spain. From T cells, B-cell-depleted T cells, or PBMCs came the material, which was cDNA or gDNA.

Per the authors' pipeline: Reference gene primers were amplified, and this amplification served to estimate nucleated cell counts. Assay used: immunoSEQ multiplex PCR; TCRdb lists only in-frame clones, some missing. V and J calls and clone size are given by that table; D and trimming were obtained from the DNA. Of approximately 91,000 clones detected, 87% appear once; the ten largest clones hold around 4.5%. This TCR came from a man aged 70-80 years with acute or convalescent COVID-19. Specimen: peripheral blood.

The CDR3 sequence is CASSRLAGGPGETQYF. The CDR3 nucleotides read TGTGCCAGCAGTAGACTAGCGGGGGGGCCCGGGGAGACCCAGTACTTC. The V and J genes are TRBV2 and TRBJ2-5, with TRBD2 identical over 14 bases. There are 16 residues in the CDR3. With 5 bases clipped from V and 5 bases from J, the junction kept 7 bases outside the gene matches. Germline V CDR1 and CDR2: SNHLY, FYNNEI.